The source of this TCR beta chain is a study of shared T cell receptors in the human thymus. Clones were read by immunoSEQ multiplex PCR, and TCRdb kept only the in-frame ones, dropping some. Altogether about 660,000 clones are present, about 89% being singletons, with the ten largest covering more than 0.009%. Trimming cost V 0 bases and J 7 bases; bases outside gene matches: 5. CDR1 is WSHSY, CDR2 SAAADI, per germline. This CDR3 is built from 16 residues. This sample also belongs to another study, concerning human thymus T cells.

The sample was thymocytes. The sequence was obtained from a boy in the first two years of life with a congenital heart defect. The chain employs TRBV10-2 and TRBJ2-1, with TRBD2 matching over 11 bases. The CDR3: CASSESTSGEHNEQFF. The CDR3 region has the DNA TGCGCCAGCAGTGAGTCGACTAGCGGGGAACATAATGAGCAGTTCTTC.